This T cell receptor beta chain was identified during a study of blood T cell repertoires in COVID-19 (dated by TCRdb to 2020 to 2021). Study-wide context: Samples covering the acute and convalescent phases of COVID-19 were provided by collaborators in the United States, Italy and Spain. The samples were drawn from the first 160 participants of the ongoing ImmuneRACE study and from some 1,300 subjects provided by 6 global collaborators. The prospective study material was composed of cDNA or gDNA derived from T cells, B-cell-depleted T cells, or PBMCs. The repertoires were released in a freely available public database intended as a resource for research on the immune response to SARS-CoV-2. Subjects who had been exposed to COVID-19, were actively infected with it, or had recovered from it provided the deeply sampled blood TCRbeta repertoires that made up the dataset. HLA class I and class II types, where available, came from metadata supplied by the sample provider rather than from assay-based typing. Sample metadata almost always included a de-identified subject ID, COVID-19 status, age in years and sex. The paper as a whole reports these results and caveats: How much clinical and demographic metadata was included differed by source and by participant, and the metadata was provided uncurated.

The CDR3 measures 14 amino acids from cysteine to phenylalanine. Only the CDR3 DNA stays, 42 bases, in frame from base 1. The germline V gene specifies SNHLY as CDR1 and FYNNEI as CDR2. Trimming at the junction amounts to 7 bases on V and 0 bases on J, and the germline ends lie 10 bases apart. With regard to this clone: The antigen this receptor binds is unknown. Per-base qualities were not stored, and no clone one base away is much larger.

One collaborating source in Seattle enrolled patients while the patients were actively infected and followed the patients over time throughout the course of disease. Collaborating institutions collected whole blood in K2EDTA tubes following their own protocols. For TCRbeta analysis, collaborators shipped samples in one of three forms: frozen whole blood, isolated PBMCs, or DNA extracted from either of those sample types. TCRbeta CDR3 regions were amplified from genomic DNA by means of the immunoSEQ Assay, a bias-controlled multiplex PCR. Under the source paper's analysis protocol: Nucleated cell counts per sample were estimated from amplification of reference gene primers within the assay. Sequence reads were collapsed and filtered to measure the absolute abundance of every unique TCRbeta CDR3 rearrangement. For each sample, productive Simpson clonality was calculated as the square root of Simpson's diversity index over productive rearrangements. This immuneACCESS table, as held by TCRdb, lists in-frame sequences with V and J called but not all clones. Of the missing ones, under half trace to an unresolved V gene in checked studies; the others have no known cause. V and J calls and clone size are as listed in that table; D and trimming were resolved from the DNA. The sample contains 200,000 to 250,000 clones, approximately 88% of them found a single time. The ten largest account for 6.3% of the sample.

This TCR was recovered from a woman under 40 with COVID-19, enrolled during active disease. The receptor chain draws on TRBV2 and TRBJ1-5; the D gene remains uncertain. Specimen: peripheral blood. The bases read TGTGCCAGCAACACCCTTAATAGCAATCAGCCCCAGCATTTT. This translates into CASNTLNSNQPQHF.